This is a list of T cell receptor beta chains from one sample in a study of T cell changes during pregnancy in multiple sclerosis. Profiling relied on immunoSEQ multiplex PCR, and the TCRdb table lists in-frame clones only, not all of them. Of over 40,000 clones listed, roughly nine tenths are singletons. The sample in question was CD4+ T cells from peripheral blood mononuclear cells, obtained in the second trimester of pregnancy. These receptors originate from a female donor with multiple sclerosis, enrolled in a pregnancy study. Both conserved end residues are part of each CDR3. Fields, in order: V gene, CDR3 length, D gene, clone size, J gene, CDR3 DNA, CDR3 protein. The D gene is left open where the match is weak. Clone sizes are given selectively: once, few, many, or a class where the clone is expanded.

V gene: TRBV4-2; CDR3 length: 15; D gene: TRBD2; clone size: NA; J gene: TRBJ2-1; CDR3 DNA: TGTGCCAGCAGCCAGGGACTAGCGGGAGCCAGGGAGCAGTTCTTC; CDR3 protein: CASSQGLAGAREQFF
V gene: TRBV7-9; CDR3 length: 14; D gene: NA; clone size: NA; J gene: TRBJ2-5; CDR3 DNA: TGTGCCAGCAGCTCTGGACAGTACGAGGAGACCCAGTACTTC; CDR3 protein: CASSSGQYEETQYF
V gene: TRBV30; CDR3 length: 13; D gene: NA; clone size: NA; J gene: TRBJ2-3; CDR3 DNA: TGTGCCTGGAGCTCCTTTCCCACAGATACGCAGTATTTT; CDR3 protein: CAWSSFPTDTQYF
V gene: TRBV7-9; CDR3 length: 13; D gene: TRBD1; clone size: NA; J gene: TRBJ2-5; CDR3 DNA: TGTGCCATCCAACAGGGGGCGGGAGAGACCCAGTACTTC; CDR3 protein: CAIQQGAGETQYF
V gene: TRBV9; CDR3 length: 15; D gene: NA; clone size: NA; J gene: TRBJ2-3; CDR3 DNA: TGTGCCAGCAGCGTAGACGGGACTGGCACAGATACGCAGTATTTT; CDR3 protein: CASSVDGTGTDTQYF
V gene: TRBV9; CDR3 length: 14; D gene: TRBD1; clone size: NA; J gene: TRBJ1-1; CDR3 DNA: TGTGCCAGCAGCGGAGACAGGGAGCGCACTGAAGCTTTCTTT; CDR3 protein: CASSGDRERTEAFF
V gene: TRBV19; CDR3 length: 16; D gene: TRBD1; clone size: NA; J gene: TRBJ1-5; CDR3 DNA: TGTGCCAGTACCCCCCGGACAGGACTAAGCAATCAGCCCCAGCATTTT; CDR3 protein: CASTPRTGLSNQPQHF
V gene: TRBV7-8; CDR3 length: 17; D gene: TRBD1; clone size: once; J gene: TRBJ1-2; CDR3 DNA: TGTGCCAGCAGCTTACGCCTCCCCGGGACAGGGGACTATGGCTACACCTTC; CDR3 protein: CASSLRLPGTGDYGYTF
V gene: TRBV14; CDR3 length: 14; D gene: NA; clone size: NA; J gene: TRBJ1-1; CDR3 DNA: TGTGCCAGCAGCCAAGAGTGGAGGGCGTCTGAAGCTTTCTTT; CDR3 protein: CASSQEWRASEAFF
V gene: TRBV7-2; CDR3 length: 14; D gene: TRBD2; clone size: NA; J gene: TRBJ2-7; CDR3 DNA: TGTGCCAGCAGCTCCTCTAGCGGGAGGAACGAGCAGTACTTC; CDR3 protein: CASSSSSGRNEQYF
V gene: TRBV9; CDR3 length: 14; D gene: TRBD1; clone size: NA; J gene: TRBJ2-7; CDR3 DNA: TGTGCCAGCAGCGAGGGGGACAGCCTCTACGAGCAGTACTTC; CDR3 protein: CASSEGDSLYEQYF
V gene: TRBV9; CDR3 length: 16; D gene: NA; clone size: NA; J gene: TRBJ2-5; CDR3 DNA: TGTGCCAGCAGCGGCGGCGGAGGGGGCTCAGGAGAGACCCAGTACTTC; CDR3 protein: CASSGGGGGSGETQYF
V gene: TRBV11-2; CDR3 length: 14; D gene: NA; clone size: NA; J gene: TRBJ1-3; CDR3 DNA: TGTGCCAGCAGCTTTCAGGGTACTGGAAACACCATATATTTT; CDR3 protein: CASSFQGTGNTIYF
V gene: TRBV4-2; CDR3 length: 15; D gene: NA; clone size: NA; J gene: TRBJ1-1; CDR3 DNA: TGTGCCAGCAGCCAAGATCCCCGAGGGAACACTGAAGCTTTCTTT; CDR3 protein: CASSQDPRGNTEAFF
V gene: TRBV28; CDR3 length: 11; D gene: NA; clone size: NA; J gene: TRBJ2-7; CDR3 DNA: TGTGCCAGCCAGGGGATCTACGAGCAGTACTTC; CDR3 protein: CASQGIYEQYF
V gene: TRBV28; CDR3 length: 16; D gene: TRBD1; clone size: NA; J gene: TRBJ2-7; CDR3 DNA: TGTGCCAGCAGTTTCCTCCCCGGGACAGGGGAAAAACCTCTGTACTTC; CDR3 protein: CASSFLPGTGEKPLYF
V gene: TRBV28; CDR3 length: 16; D gene: NA; clone size: NA; J gene: TRBJ1-1; CDR3 DNA: TGTGCCAGCAGTTTCCCGCAAGGAGCAGCGAACACTGAAGCTTTCTTT; CDR3 protein: CASSFPQGAANTEAFF
V gene: TRBV30; CDR3 length: 15; D gene: TRBD2; clone size: NA; J gene: TRBJ2-1; CDR3 DNA: TGTGCCTGGCAAACAAAGCGTACTAGCGCCAATGAGCAGTTCTTC; CDR3 protein: CAWQTKRTSANEQFF
V gene: TRBV7-2; CDR3 length: 15; D gene: NA; clone size: NA; J gene: TRBJ2-6; CDR3 DNA: TGTGCCAGCAACCCCAGGGGTGGTGGGGCCAACGTCCTGACTTTC; CDR3 protein: CASNPRGGGANVLTF
V gene: TRBV7-9; CDR3 length: 18; D gene: TRBD2; clone size: NA; J gene: TRBJ2-7; CDR3 DNA: TGTGCCAGCAGCTTAGAGGTTCGGAGCGGGAGGGTAAGCTACGAGCAGTACTTC; CDR3 protein: CASSLEVRSGRVSYEQYF